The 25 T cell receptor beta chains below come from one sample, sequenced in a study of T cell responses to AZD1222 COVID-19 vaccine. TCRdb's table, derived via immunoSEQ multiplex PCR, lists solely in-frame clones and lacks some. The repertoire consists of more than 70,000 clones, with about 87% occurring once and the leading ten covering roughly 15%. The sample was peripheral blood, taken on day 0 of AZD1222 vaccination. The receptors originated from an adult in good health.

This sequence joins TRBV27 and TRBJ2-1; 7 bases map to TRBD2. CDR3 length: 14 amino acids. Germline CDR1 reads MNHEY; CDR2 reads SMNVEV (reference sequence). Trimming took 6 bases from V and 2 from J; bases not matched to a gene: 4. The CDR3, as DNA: TGTGCCAGCAGGACTAGCCTGCCCTACAATGAGCAGTTCTTC. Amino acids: CASRTSLPYNEQFF.

The CDR3 bases are TGTGCCACCAGCAGAGAAGGGGGATCTAATGAAAAACTGTTTTTT. It translates to CATSREGGSNEKLFF. The chain joins TRBV15 to TRBJ1-4, with D possibly TRBD1 on 6 matching bases. V was shortened by 0 bases and J by 3 bases, with 8 bases between the two germline ends. The CDR3 totals 15 residues. CDR1 is LNHNV and CDR2 is YYDKDF in the germline V gene (reference sequence).

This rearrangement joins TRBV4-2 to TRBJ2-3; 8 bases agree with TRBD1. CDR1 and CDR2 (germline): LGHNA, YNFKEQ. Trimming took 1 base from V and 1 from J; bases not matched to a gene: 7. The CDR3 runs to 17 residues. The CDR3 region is CASSQAGPGQGTDTQYF. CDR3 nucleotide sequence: TGTGCCAGCAGCCAAGCGGGGCCGGGACAGGGCACAGATACGCAGTATTTT.

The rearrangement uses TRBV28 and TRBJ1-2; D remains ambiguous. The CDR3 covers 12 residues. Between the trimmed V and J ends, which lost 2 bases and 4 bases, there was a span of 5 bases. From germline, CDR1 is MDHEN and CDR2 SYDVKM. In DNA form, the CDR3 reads TGTGCCAGCAGTTTACCTGCCTATGGCTACACCTTC. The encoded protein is CASSLPAYGYTF.

In nucleotides, the CDR3 is TGTGCCAGCATCGGAGAGGGGATCACTAATGAAAAACTGTTTTTT. Translated: CASIGEGITNEKLFF. The J gene is TRBJ1-4, the V gene TRBV2, with a possible D match to TRBD1 (5 bases). There are 15 residues in the CDR3. Germline CDR1 and CDR2: SNHLY and FYNNEI. V gave up 7 bases and J gave up 2 bases, with 14 bases separating them.

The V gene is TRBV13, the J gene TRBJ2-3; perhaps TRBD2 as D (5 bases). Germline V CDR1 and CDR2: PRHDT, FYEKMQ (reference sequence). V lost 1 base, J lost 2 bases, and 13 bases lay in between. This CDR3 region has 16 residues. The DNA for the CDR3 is TGTGCCAGCAGCTTAGTGGCTGACCGGGACACAGATACGCAGTATTTT. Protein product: CASSLVADRDTDTQYF.

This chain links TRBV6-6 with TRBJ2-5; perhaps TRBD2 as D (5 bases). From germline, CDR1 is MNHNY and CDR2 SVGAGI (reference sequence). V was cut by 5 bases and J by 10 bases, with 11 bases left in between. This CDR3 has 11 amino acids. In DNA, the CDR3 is TGTGCCAGCAGTCCGGAAGAGGGCCAGTACTTC. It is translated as CASSPEEGQYF.

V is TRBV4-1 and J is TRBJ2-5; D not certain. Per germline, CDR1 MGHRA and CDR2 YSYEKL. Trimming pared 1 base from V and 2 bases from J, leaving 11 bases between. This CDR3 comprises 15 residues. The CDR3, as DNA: TGCGCCAGCAGCCAAGGTAGATTTCCTCAAGAGACCCAGTACTTC. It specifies CASSQGRFPQETQYF.

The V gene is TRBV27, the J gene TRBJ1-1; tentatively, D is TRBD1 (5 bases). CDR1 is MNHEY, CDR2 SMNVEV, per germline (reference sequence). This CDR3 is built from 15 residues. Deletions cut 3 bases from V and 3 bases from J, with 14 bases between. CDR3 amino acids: CASSFSRGRHTEAFF. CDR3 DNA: TGTGCCAGCAGTTTTTCTCGGGGCAGGCACACTGAAGCTTTCTTT.

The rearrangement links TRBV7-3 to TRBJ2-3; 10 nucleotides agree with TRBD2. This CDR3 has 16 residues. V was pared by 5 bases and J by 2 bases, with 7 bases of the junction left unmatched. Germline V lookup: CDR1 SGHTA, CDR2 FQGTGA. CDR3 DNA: TGTGCCAGCAGCCTCGGAGCGGGAGGGCCCACAGATACGCAGTATTTT. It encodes CASSLGAGGPTDTQYF.

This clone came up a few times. CDR3 region: CASRTSEIANEQFF. The CDR3 DNA reads TGTGCCAGTAGGACTAGCGAGATAGCCAATGAGCAGTTCTTC. The V and J genes are TRBV19 and TRBJ2-1; 8 bases align to TRBD2. Germline V gene sequence: CDR1 LNHDA, CDR2 SQIVND (reference sequence). The junction had 7 bases not matched to a gene; V was cut back by 6 bases and J by 6 bases. This CDR3 spans 14 amino acids. Full variable domain (outside the CDR3, taken from reference TRBV19 and TRBJ2-1): DGGITQSPKYLFRKEGQNVTLSCEQNLNHDAMYWYRQDPGQGLRLIYYSQIVNDFQKGDIAEGYSVSREKKESFPLTVTSAQKNPTAFYLCASRTSEIANEQFFGPGTRLTVL.

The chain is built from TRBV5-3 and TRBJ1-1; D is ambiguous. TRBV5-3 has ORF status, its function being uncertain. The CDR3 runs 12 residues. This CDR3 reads CLGRNMNTEAFF. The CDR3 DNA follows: TGTTTAGGACGGAACATGAACACTGAAGCTTTCTTT.

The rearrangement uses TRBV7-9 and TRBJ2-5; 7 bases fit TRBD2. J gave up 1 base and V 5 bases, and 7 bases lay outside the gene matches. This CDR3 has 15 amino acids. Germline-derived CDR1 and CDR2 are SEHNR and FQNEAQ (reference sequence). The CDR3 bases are TGTGCCAGCAGCCCCGGGACTACAACCCAAGAGACCCAGTACTTC. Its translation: CASSPGTTTQETQYF.

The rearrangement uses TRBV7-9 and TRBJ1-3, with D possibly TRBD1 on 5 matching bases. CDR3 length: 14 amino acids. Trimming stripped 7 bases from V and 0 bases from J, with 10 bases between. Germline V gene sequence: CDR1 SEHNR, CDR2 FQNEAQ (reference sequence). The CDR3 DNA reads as TGTGCCAGCAACCGACAGAGCTCTGGAAACACCATATATTTT. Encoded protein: CASNRQSSGNTIYF.

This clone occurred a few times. The CDR3 coding sequence is TGTGCCAGCAGTCCACAGAGTGACGGAAATCAGCCCCAGCATTTT. Translated: CASSPQSDGNQPQHF. The chain is built from TRBV6-5 and TRBJ1-5; D remains unclear. Germline V CDR1 and CDR2: MNHEY, SVGAGI. Trimming stripped 5 bases from V and 4 bases from J, with 15 bases between. The CDR3 has 15 amino acids.

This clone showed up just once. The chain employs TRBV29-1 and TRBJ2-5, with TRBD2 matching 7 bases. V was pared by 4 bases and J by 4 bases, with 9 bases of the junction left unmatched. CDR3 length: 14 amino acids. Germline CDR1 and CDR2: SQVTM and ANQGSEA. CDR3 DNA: TGCAGCGTTGTATCATCTTCGGGGGGAGAGACCCAGTACTTC. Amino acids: CSVVSSSGGETQYF.

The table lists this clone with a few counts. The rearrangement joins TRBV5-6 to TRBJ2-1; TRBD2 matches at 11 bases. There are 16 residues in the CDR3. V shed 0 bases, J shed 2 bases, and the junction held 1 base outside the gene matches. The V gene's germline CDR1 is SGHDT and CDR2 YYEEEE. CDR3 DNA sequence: TGTGCCAGCAGCTTGGGACTAGCGGGACCCTACAATGAGCAGTTCTTC. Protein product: CASSLGLAGPYNEQFF.

The CDR3 loop is CASSIKGTNSPLHF. DNA of the CDR3: TGTGCCAGTAGTATTAAGGGGACGAATTCACCCCTCCACTTT. This sequence joins TRBV19 and TRBJ1-6; possible D gene TRBD1, 5 bases. The CDR3 is made up of 14 amino acids. Germline V gene sequence: CDR1 LNHDA, CDR2 SQIVND (reference sequence). The ends were cut back, 3 bases at V and 7 bases at J, with 10 bases in the middle.

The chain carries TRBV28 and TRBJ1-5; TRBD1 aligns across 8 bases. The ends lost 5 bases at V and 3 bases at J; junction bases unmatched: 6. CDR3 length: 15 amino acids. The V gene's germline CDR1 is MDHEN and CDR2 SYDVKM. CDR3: CASSQGANLNQPQHF. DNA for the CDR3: TGTGCCAGCAGTCAGGGGGCCAACCTCAATCAGCCCCAGCATTTT.

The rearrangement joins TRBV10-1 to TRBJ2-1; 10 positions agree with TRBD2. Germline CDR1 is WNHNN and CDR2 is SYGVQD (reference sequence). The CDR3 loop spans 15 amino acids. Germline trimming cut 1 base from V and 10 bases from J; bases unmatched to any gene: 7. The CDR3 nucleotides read TGCGCCAGCAGTGAGTTGGCTAGCGGGAGTCGCGAGCAGTTCTTC. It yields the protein CASSELASGSREQFF.

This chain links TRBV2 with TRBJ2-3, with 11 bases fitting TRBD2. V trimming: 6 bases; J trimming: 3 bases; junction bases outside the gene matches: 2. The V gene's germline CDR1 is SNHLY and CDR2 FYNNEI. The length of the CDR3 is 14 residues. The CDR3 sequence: CASRLAGVTDTQYF. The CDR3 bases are TGTGCCAGCAGACTAGCGGGAGTAACAGATACGCAGTATTTT.

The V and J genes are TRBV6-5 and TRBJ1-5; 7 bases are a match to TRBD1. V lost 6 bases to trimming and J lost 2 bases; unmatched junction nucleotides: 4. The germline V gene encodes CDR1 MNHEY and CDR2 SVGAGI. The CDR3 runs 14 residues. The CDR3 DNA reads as TGTGCCAGCAGCTACACAGGGGGCAATCAGCCCCAGCATTTT. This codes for CASSYTGGNQPQHF.

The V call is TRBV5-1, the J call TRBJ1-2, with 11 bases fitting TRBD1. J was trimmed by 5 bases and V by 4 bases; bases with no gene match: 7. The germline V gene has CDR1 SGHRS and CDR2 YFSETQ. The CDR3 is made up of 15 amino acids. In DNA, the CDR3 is TGCGCCAGCAGCCTAGGACAGGGGGCAGGATATGGCTACACCTTC. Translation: CASSLGQGAGYGYTF.

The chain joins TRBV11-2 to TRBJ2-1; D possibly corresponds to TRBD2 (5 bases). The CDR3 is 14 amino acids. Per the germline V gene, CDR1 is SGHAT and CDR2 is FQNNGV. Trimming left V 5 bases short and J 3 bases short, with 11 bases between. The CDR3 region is CASSPDYNYNEQFF. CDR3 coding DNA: TGTGCCAGCAGCCCCGACTATAACTACAATGAGCAGTTCTTC.

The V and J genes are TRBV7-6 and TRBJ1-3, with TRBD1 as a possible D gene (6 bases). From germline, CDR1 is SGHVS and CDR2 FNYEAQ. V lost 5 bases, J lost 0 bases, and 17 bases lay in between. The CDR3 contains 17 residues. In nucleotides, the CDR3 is TGTGCCAGCAGCCTGCTAAACAGGGCCTCCTCTGGAAACACCATATATTTT. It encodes CASSLLNRASSGNTIYF.